The sequence of this T cell receptor (beta chain) was determined in a study of blood T cell repertoires in COVID-19. Study background: Samples of COVID-19 (acute and convalescent) were obtained from the United States, Italy and Spain.

Data came from immunoSEQ multiplex PCR; TCRdb stores just in-frame clones and leaves some out. This sample yields about 250,000 clones, of which about 86% are seen a single time; 4.4% belongs to the top ten. The CDR3 length is 16 residues. Germline CDR1 LGHNA, CDR2 YSLEER. V was pared by 2 bases and J by 6 bases, with 7 bases of the junction left unmatched. The genes are TRBV4-3 and TRBJ2-2; 9 bases are a match to TRBD2. Input material: peripheral blood. The clonotype originates from a man between 45 and 60 years old with active or convalescent COVID-19. CDR3 in amino acids: CASSQSAGGLAGELFF. Here the CDR3 DNA reads TGCGCCAGCAGCCAAAGTGCGGGGGGGCTGGCCGGGGAGCTGTTTTTT.